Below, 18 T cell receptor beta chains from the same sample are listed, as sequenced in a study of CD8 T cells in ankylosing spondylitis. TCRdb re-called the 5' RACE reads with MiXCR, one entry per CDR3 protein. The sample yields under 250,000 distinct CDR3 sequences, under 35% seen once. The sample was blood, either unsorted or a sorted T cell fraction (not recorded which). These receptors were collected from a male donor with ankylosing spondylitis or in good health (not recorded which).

CDR3 bases: TGTGCCAGCAGCTTTACGGTAGCCGAGCAGTACTTC. Amino acids: CASSFTVAEQYF. This chain connects TRBV5-5 to TRBJ2-7; D ambiguous. V was pared by 2 bases and J by 6 bases, with 9 bases between. CDR1 is SGHKS, CDR2 YYEKEE, per germline (reference sequence). The CDR3 covers 12 residues.

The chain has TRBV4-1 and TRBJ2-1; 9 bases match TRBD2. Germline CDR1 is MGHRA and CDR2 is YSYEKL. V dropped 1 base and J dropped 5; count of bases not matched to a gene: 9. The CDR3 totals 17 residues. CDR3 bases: TGCGCCAGCAGCCAAGGCTTCGTGCGGGGGGGGAACAATGAGCAGTTCTTC. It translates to CASSQGFVRGGNNEQFF.

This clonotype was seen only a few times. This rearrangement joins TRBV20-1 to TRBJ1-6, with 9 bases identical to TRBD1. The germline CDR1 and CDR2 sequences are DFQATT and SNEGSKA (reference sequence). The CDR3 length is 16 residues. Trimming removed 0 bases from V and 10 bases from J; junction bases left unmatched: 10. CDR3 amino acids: CSARDRPGQGYSPLHF. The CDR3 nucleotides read TGCAGTGCTAGAGATCGCCCGGGACAGGGATACTCACCCCTCCACTTT.

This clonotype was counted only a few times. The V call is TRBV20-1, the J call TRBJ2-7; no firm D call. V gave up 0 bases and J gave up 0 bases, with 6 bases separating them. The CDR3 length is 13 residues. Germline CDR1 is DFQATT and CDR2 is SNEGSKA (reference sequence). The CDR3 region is CSARDSYSYEQYF. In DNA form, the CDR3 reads TGCAGTGCTAGAGATAGTTACTCCTACGAGCAGTACTTC.

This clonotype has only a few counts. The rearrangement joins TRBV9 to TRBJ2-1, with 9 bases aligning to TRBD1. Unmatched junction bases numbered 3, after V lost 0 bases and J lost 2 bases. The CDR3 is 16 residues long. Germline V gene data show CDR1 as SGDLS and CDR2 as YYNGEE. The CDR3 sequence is CASSVGRQGAYNEQFF. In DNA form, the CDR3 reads TGTGCCAGCAGCGTAGGTCGACAGGGGGCCTACAATGAGCAGTTCTTC.

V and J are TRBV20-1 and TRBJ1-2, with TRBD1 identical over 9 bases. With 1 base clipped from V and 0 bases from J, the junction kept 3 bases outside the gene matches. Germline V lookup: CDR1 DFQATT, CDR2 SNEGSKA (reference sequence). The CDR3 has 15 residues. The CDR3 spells CSARGDRVANYGYTF. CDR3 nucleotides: TGCAGTGCTAGAGGGGACAGGGTAGCTAACTATGGCTACACCTTC.

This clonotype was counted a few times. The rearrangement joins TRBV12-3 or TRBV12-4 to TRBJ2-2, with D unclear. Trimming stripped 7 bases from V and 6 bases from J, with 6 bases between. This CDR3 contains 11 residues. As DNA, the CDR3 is TGTGCCAGCAAGATCCCCGGGGAGCTGTTTTTT. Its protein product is CASKIPGELFF.

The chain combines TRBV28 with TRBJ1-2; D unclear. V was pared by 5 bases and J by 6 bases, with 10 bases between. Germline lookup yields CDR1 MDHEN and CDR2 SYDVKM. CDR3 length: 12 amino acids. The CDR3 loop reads CASSPWVDGYTF. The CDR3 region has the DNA TGTGCCAGCAGTCCTTGGGTCGATGGCTACACCTTC.

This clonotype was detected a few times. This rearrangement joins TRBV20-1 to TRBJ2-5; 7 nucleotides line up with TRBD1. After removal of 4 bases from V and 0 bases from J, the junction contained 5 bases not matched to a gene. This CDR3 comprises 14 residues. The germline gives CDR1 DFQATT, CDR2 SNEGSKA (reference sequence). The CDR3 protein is CSATHRGHQETQYF. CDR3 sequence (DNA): TGCAGTGCTACCCACAGGGGACACCAAGAGACCCAGTACTTC.

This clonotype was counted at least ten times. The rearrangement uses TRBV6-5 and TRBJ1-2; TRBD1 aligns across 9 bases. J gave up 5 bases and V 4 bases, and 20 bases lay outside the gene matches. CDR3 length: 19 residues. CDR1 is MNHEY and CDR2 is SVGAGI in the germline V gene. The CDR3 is CASSWARWGTGYRSYGYTF. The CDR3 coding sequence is TGTGCCAGCAGTTGGGCCCGATGGGGGACAGGGTATAGGTCTTATGGCTACACCTTC.

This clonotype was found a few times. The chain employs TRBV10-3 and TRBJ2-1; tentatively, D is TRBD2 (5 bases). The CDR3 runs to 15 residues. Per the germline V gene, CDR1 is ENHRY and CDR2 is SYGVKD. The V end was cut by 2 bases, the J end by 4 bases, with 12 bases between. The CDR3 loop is CAISENRELYNEQFF. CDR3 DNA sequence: TGTGCCATCAGTGAGAACCGGGAACTGTACAATGAGCAGTTCTTC.

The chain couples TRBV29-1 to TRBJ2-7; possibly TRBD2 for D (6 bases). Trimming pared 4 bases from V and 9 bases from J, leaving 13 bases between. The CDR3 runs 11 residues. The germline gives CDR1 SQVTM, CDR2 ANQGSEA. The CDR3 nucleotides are TGCAGCGTTGTACAGATGGGGGGGCAGTACTTC. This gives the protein CSVVQMGGQYF.

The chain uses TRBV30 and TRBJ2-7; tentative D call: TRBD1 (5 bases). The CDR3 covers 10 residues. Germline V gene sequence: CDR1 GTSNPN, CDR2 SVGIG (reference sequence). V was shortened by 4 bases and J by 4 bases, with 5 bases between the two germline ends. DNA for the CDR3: TGTGCCTGGAAGGGGTACGAGCAGTACTTC. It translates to CAWKGYEQYF.

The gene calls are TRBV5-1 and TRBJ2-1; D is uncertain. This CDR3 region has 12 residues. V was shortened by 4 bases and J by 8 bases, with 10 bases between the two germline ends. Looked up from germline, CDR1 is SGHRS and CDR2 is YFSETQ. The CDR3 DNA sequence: TGCGCCAGCAGCGTTAGGGTCGATGAGCAGTTCTTC. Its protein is CASSVRVDEQFF.

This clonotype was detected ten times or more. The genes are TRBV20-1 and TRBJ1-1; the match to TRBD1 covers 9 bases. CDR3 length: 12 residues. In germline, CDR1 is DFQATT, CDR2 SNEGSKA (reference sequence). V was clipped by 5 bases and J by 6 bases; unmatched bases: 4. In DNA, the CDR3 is TGCAGTGCTGCTGACAGGGGGGCTGAAGCTTTCTTT. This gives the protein CSAADRGAEAFF.

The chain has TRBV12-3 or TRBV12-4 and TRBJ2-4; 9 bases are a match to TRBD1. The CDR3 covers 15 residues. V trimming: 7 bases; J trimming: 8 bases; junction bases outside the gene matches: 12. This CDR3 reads CASTPGTGNLDIQYF. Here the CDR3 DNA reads TGTGCCAGCACTCCAGGGACAGGGAATTTAGACATTCAGTACTTC.

The DNA for the CDR3 is TGTGCCAGCAGCTTCTTGGCGGGGAGCTACGAGCAGTACTTC. It specifies CASSFLAGSYEQYF. V and J are TRBV5-6 and TRBJ2-7, with D tentatively TRBD2 (6 bases). The germline V gene encodes CDR1 SGHDT and CDR2 YYEEEE. This CDR3 has 14 amino acids. Trimming stripped 2 bases from V and 3 bases from J, with 12 bases between.

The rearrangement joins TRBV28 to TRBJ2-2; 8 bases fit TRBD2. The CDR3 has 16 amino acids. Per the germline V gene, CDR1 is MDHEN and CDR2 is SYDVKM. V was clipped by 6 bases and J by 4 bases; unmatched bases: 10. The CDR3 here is CASRNGGLAGTGELFF. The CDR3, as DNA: TGTGCCAGCAGAAACGGCGGGCTAGCGGGCACCGGGGAGCTGTTTTTT.